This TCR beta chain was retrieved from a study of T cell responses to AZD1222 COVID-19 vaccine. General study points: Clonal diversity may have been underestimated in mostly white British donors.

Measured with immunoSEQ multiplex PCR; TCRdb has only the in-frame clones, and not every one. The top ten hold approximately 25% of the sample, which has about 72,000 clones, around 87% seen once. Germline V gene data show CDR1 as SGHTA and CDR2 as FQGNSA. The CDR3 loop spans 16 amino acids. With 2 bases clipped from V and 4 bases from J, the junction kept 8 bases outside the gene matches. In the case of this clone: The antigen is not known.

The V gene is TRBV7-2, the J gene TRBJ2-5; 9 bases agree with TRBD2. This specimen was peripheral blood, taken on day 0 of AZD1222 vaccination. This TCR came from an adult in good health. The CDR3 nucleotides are TGTGCCAGCAGCTTATTAGCGGGGGAGTCGAGAGAGACCCAGTACTTC. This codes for CASSLLAGESRETQYF.